These T cell receptor beta chains were read from a single sample in a study of blood T cell repertoires in COVID-19. Assay: immunoSEQ multiplex PCR; the TCRdb copy retains only in-frame clones and omits some. Of roughly 200,000 clones listed, roughly 90% are singletons. Material: PBMCs or T cells enriched from blood (not recorded which). The receptors here all came from a woman in her thirties who had been exposed to COVID-19. Both conserved end residues are part of each CDR3. Each record gives: J gene, clone size, D gene, V gene, CDR3 protein, CDR3 DNA. A D gene is named only where the DNA matches it firmly. Size is stated for part of the rows, as once, few or many counts, or as a class when the clone is expanded.

>TRBJ2-7|NA|NA|TRBV6-5
CASDSRSIYEQYF
TGTGCCAGTGACTCAAGGAGCATCTACGAGCAGTACTTC
>TRBJ1-1|NA|NA|TRBV11-2
CASSFLVGGNTEAFF
TGTGCCAGCAGCTTCTTGGTGGGGGGGAACACTGAAGCTTTCTTT
>TRBJ1-2|NA|NA|TRBV19
CASSNSPQGGKRGYTF
TGTGCCAGTAGCAACAGCCCGCAGGGAGGCAAGAGGGGCTACACCTTC
>TRBJ2-7|NA|TRBD1|TRBV11-3
CASRPGQGAHEQYF
TGTGCCAGCAGGCCGGGACAGGGGGCCCACGAGCAGTACTTC
>TRBJ1-5|once|NA|TRBV5-1
CASSLGAGSNQPQHF
TGCGCCAGCAGCTTGGGGGCGGGTAGCAATCAGCCCCAGCATTTT
>TRBJ2-5|NA|TRBD2|TRBV30
CAWTSGGGGQGETQYF
TGTGCCTGGACCTCCGGCGGGGGGGGGCAGGGGGAGACCCAGTACTTC
>TRBJ1-2|NA|NA|TRBV30
CAWSPQEGGYTF
TGTGCCTGGAGTCCTCAGGAGGGTGGCTACACCTTC
>TRBJ2-7|NA|TRBD1|TRBV5-1
CASSLAGQGAYEQYF
TGCGCCAGCAGCTTAGCCGGACAGGGGGCCTACGAGCAGTACTTC
>TRBJ2-7|NA|TRBD1|TRBV28
CASRRDRGLNEQYF
TGTGCCAGCCGCCGGGACAGGGGGCTCAACGAGCAGTACTTC
>TRBJ2-3|NA|TRBD2|TRBV2
CADGGGADTQYF
TGTGCCGACGGGGGAGGGGCCGATACGCAGTATTTT
>TRBJ1-5|NA|NA|TRBV24-1
CATSGRGGLPYSNQPQHF
TGTGCCACCAGTGGTCGGGGGGGCCTACCATATAGCAATCAGCCCCAGCATTTT
>TRBJ1-6|NA|TRBD1|TRBV11-3
CASSSRQGNSPLHF
TGTGCCAGCAGCTCCCGACAGGGTAATTCACCCCTCCACTTT
>TRBJ1-6|NA|NA|TRBV6-5
CASRDTHNSPLHF
TGTGCCAGTAGGGACACACATAATTCACCCCTCCACTTT
>TRBJ1-3|NA|NA|TRBV5-1
CASSWSSEVGNTIYF
TGCGCCAGCAGCTGGAGTTCCGAAGTTGGAAACACCATATATTTT
>TRBJ1-3|few|TRBD1|TRBV5-1
CASSLQGALTSGNTIYF
TGCGCCAGCAGCTTGCAGGGGGCCCTAACCTCTGGAAACACCATATATTTT
>TRBJ1-1|NA|TRBD1|TRBV30
CAWSTGSDTEAFF
TGTGCCTGGTCGACAGGGTCGGACACTGAAGCTTTCTTT
>TRBJ2-5|NA|TRBD1|TRBV3-1/TRBV3-2
CAVAGTAYQETQYF
TGTGCCGTAGCCGGGACAGCCTACCAAGAGACCCAGTACTTC
>TRBJ1-5|NA|NA|TRBV20-1
CSASWTGTNQPQHF
TGCAGTGCTAGTTGGACGGGAACCAATCAGCCCCAGCATTTT
>TRBJ1-5|NA|NA|TRBV2
CASSEWEDSNQPQHF
TGTGCCAGCAGTGAATGGGAGGATAGCAATCAGCCCCAGCATTTT
>TRBJ2-3|NA|NA|TRBV6-6
CASSGETDTQYF
TGTGCCAGCTCGGGTGAGACAGATACGCAGTATTTT
>TRBJ2-7|NA|NA|TRBV7-2
CASSLTGSSYEQYF
TGTGCCAGCAGCTTAACAGGGAGCTCCTACGAGCAGTACTTC
>TRBJ1-1|few|TRBD1|TRBV9
CASSPQGIEAFF
TGTGCCAGCAGCCCACAGGGGATTGAAGCTTTCTTT
>TRBJ2-7|NA|NA|TRBV6-5
CATYKRLSGTYEQYF
TGTGCCACCTACAAGAGACTATCGGGGACCTACGAGCAGTACTTC
>TRBJ2-3|NA|NA|TRBV11-2
CASSRETGTQYF
TGTGCCAGCAGCCGCGAAACCGGTACGCAGTATTTT
>TRBJ2-3|NA|NA|TRBV7-8
CASSLNRLVGIGSQYF
TGTGCCAGCAGCTTGAATCGGCTAGTCGGGATTGGGTCGCAGTATTTT
>TRBJ1-6|NA|NA|TRBV19
CASSMGQDRGGHSPLHF
TGTGCCAGTAGTATGGGTCAGGATCGCGGGGGACATTCACCCCTCCACTTT
>TRBJ1-1|NA|NA|TRBV19
CASSRRGNTEAFF
TGTGCCAGTAGCCGCCGGGGGAACACTGAAGCTTTCTTT
>TRBJ1-5|NA|NA|TRBV14
CASSPPIKGIPLHSNQPQHF
TGTGCCAGCAGTCCTCCCATCAAGGGGATTCCCCTCCATAGCAATCAGCCCCAGCATTTT
>TRBJ2-6|NA|NA|TRBV19
CASTNSGANVLTF
TGTGCCAGTACCAACTCTGGGGCCAACGTCCTGACTTTC